The source of this TCR beta chain is a study of blood T cell repertoires in COVID-19. The data were produced by immunoSEQ multiplex PCR, yet TCRdb's version contains in-frame clones alone and is incomplete. The repertoire consists of 60,000 to 80,000 clones, with roughly 89% occurring once and the leading ten covering about 0.5%. CDR3 length: 15 residues. V gave up 2 bases and J gave up 4 bases; unmatched junction bases: 5. This chain links TRBV23-1 with TRBJ2-3, with 8 bases fitting TRBD2. TRBV23-1 is recorded as an ORF, its role being uncertain. This TCR was sampled from a man aged 55-75 years with acute or convalescent COVID-19. The sequenced sample consisted of peripheral blood. The CDR3 DNA reads TGCGCCAGCAGTCAACCGGGGACTAGTTCAGATACGCAGTATTTT. Amino acids: CASSQPGTSSDTQYF.